These T cell receptor beta chains were read from a single sample in a study of spatial heterogeneity in lung cancer. TCRdb redid the calling of the 5' RACE reads with MiXCR, one entry per CDR3 protein. The sample holds around 74,000 distinct CDR3 sequences; roughly 14% are singletons and the top ten take more than 7%. Sequenced material: PBMCs, taken at surgery. The source is a male donor with early-stage non-small cell lung cancer. CDR3s include the opening cysteine and the closing phenylalanine or tryptophan. The order of the fields is V gene, D gene, J gene, clone size, CDR3 DNA, CDR3 protein. The D gene is left open where the match is weak. Rows may omit the clone size; those that give it use once, few, many or a size class.

TRBV20-1	TRBD2	TRBJ2-7	many	TGCAGTGCCCGGGGGGAGTCCTACGAGCAGTACTTC	CSARGESYEQYF
TRBV14	NA	TRBJ2-7	NA	TGTGCCAGCAGCCAATGGGGTGACTACGAGCAGTACTTC	CASSQWGDYEQYF
TRBV12-3/TRBV12-4	TRBD1	TRBJ2-3	NA	TGTGCCAGCAGTTATGGACAGGGGATTCGAGATACGCAGTATTTT	CASSYGQGIRDTQYF
TRBV7-9	NA	TRBJ2-3	many	TGTGCCAGCAGCTTACCGTCAGGAACAGATACGCAGTATTTT	CASSLPSGTDTQYF
TRBV29-1	NA	TRBJ2-1	NA	TGCAGCGTTGAAGGCTTCCAGATTTACGACAATGAGCAGTTCTTC	CSVEGFQIYDNEQFF
TRBV30	TRBD1	TRBJ2-2	NA	TGTGCCTGGGTACGACAGGGGCTGGACACCGGGGAGCTGTTTTTT	CAWVRQGLDTGELFF
TRBV3-1	TRBD2	TRBJ2-1	few	TGTGCCAGCAGCCCCTCTCTAGCGGGAGGCCTTCATGAGCAGTTCTTC	CASSPSLAGGLHEQFF
TRBV18	NA	TRBJ1-1	NA	TGTGCCAGCTCACCCAATTGGCGGGGAGAAGCTTTCTTT	CASSPNWRGEAFF
TRBV5-6	TRBD1	TRBJ2-5	few	TGTGCCAGCAGCTTACGAGGACAGGGCCAAGAGACCCAGTACTTC	CASSLRGQGQETQYF
TRBV11-2	TRBD2	TRBJ2-1	few	TGTGCCAGCAGCTTTGGACTAGCGGGCACCTCCTACAATGAGCAGTTCTTC	CASSFGLAGTSYNEQFF
TRBV6-5	NA	TRBJ2-3	many	TGTGCCAGCAGTTACGGTGCCAGCACAGATACGCAGTATTTT	CASSYGASTDTQYF
TRBV29-1	NA	TRBJ2-5	NA	TGCAGCGTTGAAGGGACAGACCAAGAGACCCAGTACTTC	CSVEGTDQETQYF
TRBV6-5	NA	TRBJ2-6	NA	TGTGCCAGCAGTCCCGACTTTGGGGCCCCCTCTGGGGCCAACGTCCTGACTTTC	CASSPDFGAPSGANVLTF
TRBV11-2	NA	TRBJ1-3	few	TGTGCCAGCAGCTTAGTAGGCACGACAGCCTCTGGAAACACCATATATTTT	CASSLVGTTASGNTIYF
TRBV13	NA	TRBJ1-2	many	TGTGCCAGCAGCTCCGGGATCGAATATGGCTACACCTTC	CASSSGIEYGYTF
TRBV20-1	TRBD2	TRBJ2-1	few	TGCAGTGCTCCTAGCGGGGGGATCTACAATGAGCAGTTCTTC	CSAPSGGIYNEQFF
TRBV24-1	NA	TRBJ2-7	NA	TGTGCCACCAGTGATCTTGACTCTCCCCGGGACGAGCAGTACTTC	CATSDLDSPRDEQYF
TRBV28	TRBD1	TRBJ2-7	few	TGTGCCAGCAGTTCACCCCCAGGGGGCCTCTACGAGCAGTACTTC	CASSSPPGGLYEQYF
TRBV20-1	NA	TRBJ2-5	few	TGCAGTGCCTGGGCCGGTCAAGAGACCCAGTACTTC	CSAWAGQETQYF
TRBV20-1	NA	TRBJ1-2	NA	TGCAGTGCTAGAGTTGACAGTAACTATGGCTACACCTTC	CSARVDSNYGYTF
TRBV7-2	NA	TRBJ1-1	few	TGTGCCAGCAGGTCGGACGGGGGCACTGAAGCTTTCTTT	CASRSDGGTEAFF
TRBV20-1	NA	TRBJ1-2	few	TGCAGTGCTAGAGATATGGCAGGGGATGGCTACACCTTC	CSARDMAGDGYTF
TRBV6-2/TRBV6-3	NA	TRBJ1-1	few	TGTGCCAGCAGTCTCGCTTCAGGGGTCACTGAAGCTTTCTTT	CASSLASGVTEAFF
TRBV24-1	NA	TRBJ2-1	many	TGTGCCACCAGTGATTCCTACAATGAGCAGTTCTTC	CATSDSYNEQFF
TRBV20-1	TRBD1	TRBJ1-2	few	TGCAGTGCTAGACGGGACAGGGAGGGCGGCTACACCTTC	CSARRDREGGYTF
TRBV19	TRBD2	TRBJ2-2	NA	TGTGCCAGTATAGCGGGAGGAGGGAACACCGGGGAGCTGTTTTTT	CASIAGGGNTGELFF
TRBV20-1	TRBD1	TRBJ1-6	NA	TGCAGTGCCAGACGACAGGGCCCAAATTCACCCCTCCACTTT	CSARRQGPNSPLHF
TRBV20-1	TRBD2	TRBJ2-3	few	TGCAGTGCCAAGTCGGTAGCGGGAGTTGGAGATACGCAGTATTTT	CSAKSVAGVGDTQYF
TRBV19	NA	TRBJ2-3	many	TGTGCCAGTAGTAGATCGGGAGCCGGCACAGATACGCAGTATTTT	CASSRSGAGTDTQYF
TRBV4-1	NA	TRBJ2-3	few	TGCGCCAGCAGCCAAGATCGAGGAGGGGAGGCAGATACGCAGTATTTT	CASSQDRGGEADTQYF
TRBV20-1	NA	TRBJ2-5	NA	TGCAGTGTTTTTCTCAAAAGAGAGACCCAGTACTTC	CSVFLKRETQYF
TRBV29-1	TRBD2	TRBJ2-1	many	TGCAGCGCACAAGCGGGAGGGACTTACAATGAGCAGTTCTTC	CSAQAGGTYNEQFF
TRBV29-1	TRBD2	TRBJ2-7	NA	TGCAGCGTTCCCAGCGGGGCCTCCTACGAGCAGTACTTC	CSVPSGASYEQYF
TRBV29-1	NA	TRBJ1-1	NA	TGCAGCTGCTTAGTGAACACTGAAGCTTTCTTT	CSCLVNTEAFF
TRBV29-1	TRBD2	TRBJ2-1	NA	TGCAGCGCCTACGGGACTAGCGGGTACAATGAGCAGTTCTTC	CSAYGTSGYNEQFF
TRBV27	NA	TRBJ2-5	many	TGTGCCAGCAGTACCGGGACACAGAAAGAGACCCAGTACTTC	CASSTGTQKETQYF
TRBV10-3	TRBD1	TRBJ1-2	NA	TGTGCCATCAGTGAGACACAACGGACAGGGACCTATGGCTACACCTTC	CAISETQRTGTYGYTF
TRBV7-8	NA	TRBJ2-7	few	TGTGCCAGCACCCACAGCGACTACCGGAACTACGAGCAGTACTTC	CASTHSDYRNYEQYF
TRBV5-1	TRBD1	TRBJ2-3	NA	TGCGCCAGCAAGATCGGACAGGGGACAGATACGCAGTATTTT	CASKIGQGTDTQYF
TRBV7-3	NA	TRBJ2-7	NA	TGTGCCAGCAGCGAGGGTCCCAACAGGGCCGAGCAGTACTTC	CASSEGPNRAEQYF
TRBV6-5	NA	TRBJ2-1	many	TGTGCCACCAGAGACACCTCTTGGAATGAGCAGTTCTTC	CATRDTSWNEQFF
TRBV3-1	NA	TRBJ1-3	NA	TGTGCCAGCATGCTGGGACTTCCGAGCTCTGGAAACACCATATATTTT	CASMLGLPSSGNTIYF
TRBV6-6	NA	TRBJ2-1	few	TGTGCCAGCAGTTACACCCTAATACAACAGGGCAGCACCTACAATGAGCAGTTCTTC	CASSYTLIQQGSTYNEQFF
TRBV3-1	NA	TRBJ2-3	few	TGTGCCAGCAGCCAAGGGACGGCAAGCACAGATACGCAGTATTTT	CASSQGTASTDTQYF
TRBV7-3	NA	TRBJ2-3	NA	TGTGCCAGCAGCTTCACTAGATTCGGCCGCACAGATACGCAGTATTTT	CASSFTRFGRTDTQYF
TRBV7-8	NA	TRBJ1-1	NA	TGTGCCAGCCGCCGACGGGGGGGCGGAGGCACTGAAGCTTTCTTT	CASRRRGGGGTEAFF
TRBV4-3	TRBD2	TRBJ2-2	many	TGCGCCAGCAGCCAAGGCGGGAGAGATCCGAACACCGGGGAGCTGTTTTTT	CASSQGGRDPNTGELFF
TRBV10-3	NA	TRBJ2-3	few	TGTGCCATCAGTGGGGCGACAGGCAGGAGCACAGATACGCAGTATTTT	CAISGATGRSTDTQYF
TRBV11-1	TRBD1	TRBJ1-1	NA	TGTGCCAGCAGCTTAAGGACAGGGACTGAAGCTTTCTTT	CASSLRTGTEAFF
TRBV20-1	NA	TRBJ1-5	NA	TGCAGTGCTAGAGTGGGGAGCAATCAGCCCCAGCATTTT	CSARVGSNQPQHF
TRBV6-7	NA	TRBJ1-5	NA	TGTGCCAGCAGTTACTCTACCAATCAGCCCCAGCATTTT	CASSYSTNQPQHF
TRBV3-1	TRBD1	TRBJ1-1	many	TGTGCCAGCAGCCAGGGGACAGGGGGCTTTGCTTTCTTT	CASSQGTGGFAFF
TRBV29-1	NA	TRBJ2-1	many	TGCAGCGTTGAAGATCGGGTGCTTTACAATGAGCAGTTCTTC	CSVEDRVLYNEQFF
TRBV27	NA	TRBJ2-7	NA	TGTGCCAGCAGTTTTGCCCCCGCCCCAGGGGCGGGCGAGCAGTACTTC	CASSFAPAPGAGEQYF
TRBV7-9	NA	TRBJ1-3	few	TGTGCCAGCAGCTTGGGCACTGGAAACACCATATATTTT	CASSLGTGNTIYF
TRBV6-1	TRBD1	TRBJ2-3	NA	TGTGCCAGCAGACCGGGACAGGGGACCTTCACAGATACGCAGTATTTT	CASRPGQGTFTDTQYF